This T cell receptor beta chain emerged from a study of blood T cell repertoires in COVID-19 (dated by TCRdb to 2020 to 2022). As for the study more broadly: Collaborator samples came from the United States, Italy and Spain and covered acute and convalescent phases of COVID-19. The material from the prospective study consisted of cDNA or gDNA derived from T cells, B-cell-depleted T cells, or PBMCs. Subjects who had been exposed to COVID-19, were actively infected with it, or had recovered from it provided the deeply sampled blood TCRbeta repertoires that made up the dataset. The repertoires were released in a freely available public database meant as a resource for research on the immune response to SARS-CoV-2. The samples were drawn from two sources: the first 160 participants of the ongoing ImmuneRACE study, and 1,000 to 1,500 subjects contributed by 6 global collaborators. Sample metadata almost always included a de-identified subject ID, COVID-19 status, age in years and sex. HLA class I and class II types, where available, came from metadata supplied by the sample provider rather than from assay-based typing. Overall study outcomes, separate from this receptor: The amount of clinical and demographic metadata varied by source and participant and was provided uncurated.

Enrolling through a virtual design, the prospective study's participants ranged in age from roughly 18 to 95 years and lived across more than 20 United States geographic areas. In the prospective study, cohorts were assigned on the basis of participant-reported clinical history obtained from a screening survey and a study questionnaire. In the prospective study, mobile phlebotomists collected whole blood, serum and a nasopharyngeal or oropharyngeal swab from each participant. Prospective study participants could optionally give additional blood draws and questionnaires over an approximately 2-month period. Prospective study blood samples were shipped either frozen or at room temperature before DNA extraction. Comment on this clone: Its antigen is unknown. No base quality values were provided; no much bigger clone lies one nucleotide off.

TCRbeta CDR3 regions were amplified from genomic DNA by means of the immunoSEQ Assay, a bias-controlled multiplex PCR. The published analysis was carried out like this. The number of nucleated cells in each sample was estimated from the amplification of reference gene primers within the assay. To quantify the absolute abundance of each unique TCRbeta CDR3 rearrangement, sequence reads were collapsed and filtered. For each sample, productive Simpson clonality was calculated as the square root of Simpson's diversity index across productive rearrangements. TCRdb stores this immuneACCESS table with in-frame sequences only. Part of the clones is absent; in the studies checked, under half of the shortfall reflects unresolved V genes, and no reason is known for the rest. The V and J calls and clone size come from that table; D and trimming were worked out from the DNA. This sample lists some 230,000 clones; 80% to 90% were detected once. Roughly 3.7% of the sample is in the top ten clones.

The TCR originated in a woman under 30 in a cohort exposed to, infected with or recovered from COVID-19 (not recorded which). The specimen was PBMCs or T cells enriched from blood (not recorded which).

The CDR3: CATSDHDSTYNEQFF. The DNA reads TGTGCCACCAGTGACCACGACAGTACCTACAATGAGCAGTTCTTC. The chain employs TRBV24-1 and TRBJ2-1; D gene: possibly TRBD1, on 5 matching bases. The CDR3, from cysteine to phenylalanine, totals 15 residues. The sequence is cut down to CDR3 DNA, 45 bases in frame from base 1. V is reduced by 4 bases and J by 2 bases, leaving a spacing of 11 bases between them. CDR1 and CDR2 are drawn from the germline V gene: KGHDR, SFDVKD.